The 5 T cell receptor beta chains below were found in one sample sequenced in a study of T-cell memory formation after mild COVID-19. MiXCR, applied by TCRdb to the 5' RACE reads, yields one record per CDR3 protein. Among under 250,000 distinct CDR3 sequences listed, under 30% were seen once. Sample: PBMCs or a T cell subset sorted from them (not recorded which). These receptors were obtained from an adult woman who had mild COVID-19 (a few samples of this study predate the infection). Cell type and time point are not known.

The chain couples TRBV7-9 to TRBJ1-2; unclear D gene. The V and J ends lost 5 bases and 7 bases respectively, with 17 bases between them. CDR3 length equals 14 residues. CDR1 and CDR2 (germline): SEHNR, FQNEAQ (reference sequence). The chain's CDR3 is CASSPGEGSRGYTF. Here the CDR3 DNA reads TGTGCCAGCAGCCCCGGAGAGGGTAGTCGTGGCTACACCTTC.

The CDR3: CASSGRSNEKLFF. The CDR3 DNA sequence: TGTGCCAGTAGTGGCCGGAGTAATGAAAAACTGTTTTTT. J is TRBJ1-4 and V is TRBV19; D is unclear. V gave up 5 bases and J gave up 4 bases, with 8 bases separating them. The CDR3 is 13 amino acids. Per germline, CDR1 LNHDA and CDR2 SQIVND (reference sequence). The whole variable domain, filled in from reference TRBV19 and TRBJ1-4, reads DGGITQSPKYLFRKEGQNVTLSCEQNLNHDAMYWYRQDPGQGLRLIYYSQIVNDFQKGDIAEGYSVSREKKESFPLTVTSAQKNPTAFYLCASSGRSNEKLFFGSGTQLSVL.

V gene TRBV15 combines with J gene TRBJ2-3, with 9 bases identical to TRBD1. Per the germline V gene, CDR1 is LNHNV and CDR2 is YYDKDF (reference sequence). Trimming cost V 0 bases and J 5 bases; bases outside gene matches: 3. This CDR3 spans 15 amino acids. CDR3 sequence (DNA): TGTGCCACCAGCAGAGAAACAGGGGGCTTAGATACGCAGTATTTT. It codes for CATSRETGGLDTQYF.

The chain joins TRBV5-1 to TRBJ2-5; D is ambiguous. The germline gives CDR1 SGHRS, CDR2 YFSETQ. The CDR3 runs 14 residues. Trimming removed 0 bases from V and 0 bases from J, with 6 bases in between. The CDR3 protein is CASSLASYQETQYF. DNA of the CDR3: TGCGCCAGCAGCTTGGCCTCCTACCAAGAGACCCAGTACTTC.

This clonotype occurred a few times. This rearrangement joins TRBV19 to TRBJ2-3, with D perhaps being TRBD1 or TRBD2 (7 bases each). V was shortened by 8 bases and J by 1 base, with 10 bases between the two germline ends. Germline V gives CDR1 LNHDA, CDR2 SQIVND (reference sequence). This CDR3 has 13 residues. The CDR3: CASQGGGTDTQYF. CDR3 bases: TGTGCCAGTCAGGGGGGGGGCACAGATACGCAGTATTTT.